The 27 T cell receptor beta chains below come from one sample, sequenced in a study of Graves' ophthalmopathy and Graves' hyperthyroidism. TCR beta CDR3 regions were amplified from RNA transcripts. In the first round, RT-PCR was carried out with HTBI primers, and a multiplex PCR formed the second round. TCRdb analysed the multiplex PCR reads with MiXCR anew, one entry per CDR3 protein. The profile shows about 640,000 distinct CDR3 sequences, just over 40% of them singletons. Sequencing used peripheral blood. The receptors stem from an adult man with Graves' ophthalmopathy.

The rearrangement uses TRBV19 and TRBJ2-7; possibly TRBD2 for D (5 bases). The germline V gene encodes CDR1 LNHDA and CDR2 SQIVND (reference sequence). V lost 4 bases, J lost 4 bases, and 17 bases lay in between. The CDR3 runs to 15 residues. Here the CDR3 reads CASSTAGAGMYEQYF. In nucleotides, the CDR3 is TGTGCCAGTAGTACCGCCGGCGCCGGGATGTACGAGCAGTACTTC.

The rearrangement uses TRBV12-3 or TRBV12-4 and TRBJ2-3; 8 bases match TRBD2. This CDR3 has 15 residues. The V and J ends lost 7 bases and 2 bases, in that order; junction bases with no gene match: 8. The CDR3 sequence is CASNTAGVSTDTQYF. CDR3 in DNA: TGTGCCAGCAATACAGCGGGAGTCTCCACAGATACGCAGTATTTT.

The gene calls are TRBV5-1 and TRBJ2-7; either TRBD1 or TRBD2 may fit D (5 bases each). This CDR3 is built from 14 residues. Per the germline V gene, CDR1 is SGHRS and CDR2 is YFSETQ. The V and J ends lost 4 bases and 4 bases respectively, with 15 bases between them. Written as DNA, the CDR3 is TGCGCCAGCAGCCTCCGGGGCCCCCTTTACGAGCAGTACTTC. Its protein product is CASSLRGPLYEQYF.

The V call is TRBV9, the J call TRBJ1-2; D call uncertain. CDR1 is SGDLS, CDR2 YYNGEE, per germline. Trimming shortened V by 4 bases and J by 2 bases, and 15 bases separated the two germline ends. The CDR3 is 15 amino acids. The DNA of the CDR3 is TGTGCCAGCAGCTCCTCTAACATCGGCAACTATGGCTACACCTTC. It specifies CASSSSNIGNYGYTF.

The chain joins TRBV6-1 to TRBJ2-5; D is uncertain. Germline CDR1 is MNHNS and CDR2 is SASEGT. V lost 6 bases to trimming and J lost 1 base, with 12 bases between them. CDR3 length equals 14 residues. The CDR3 here is CASRRPGPQETQYF. Written as DNA, the CDR3 is TGTGCCAGCAGACGTCCGGGCCCCCAAGAGACCCAGTACTTC.

At least ten counts were recorded for this clonotype. The chain uses TRBV14 and TRBJ2-2; D gene ambiguous. There are 14 residues in the CDR3. CDR1 and CDR2 (germline): SGHDN, FVKESK. Trimming stripped 0 bases from V and 5 bases from J, with 7 bases between. CDR3 residues: CASSQDMGTGELFF. CDR3 DNA: TGTGCCAGCAGCCAAGATATGGGGACCGGGGAGCTGTTTTTT.

DNA for the CDR3: TGCGCCAGCAGCCCGCTGGGACAGGGGGGAGATACGCAGTATTTT. Protein sequence: CASSPLGQGGDTQYF. The chain links TRBV5-1 to TRBJ2-3; TRBD1 matches 11 bases. The CDR3 extends over 15 amino acids. Germline V gives CDR1 SGHRS, CDR2 YFSETQ. Losses at the gene ends were 4 bases for V and 5 bases for J; bases not matched to a gene: 6.

This clonotype occurred many times. This chain joins TRBV5-8 and TRBJ2-5; weak D call: TRBD2 (6 bases). Germline V CDR1 and CDR2: SGHTS, YDEGEE. Trimming removed 2 bases at V and 2 bases at J, with 13 bases between. The CDR3 extends over 15 amino acids. CDR3 loop: CASSFPLSGQETQYF. CDR3 DNA sequence: TGTGCCAGCAGCTTCCCACTAAGCGGGCAAGAGACCCAGTACTTC.

On this clonotype itself: This may be a read error, as it is one base from a much larger clone. CDR3 sequence (DNA): TGTGCCAGCAGCTTAGTACCCGGGACAGGGAATTTACCCCTCCACTTT. It encodes CASSLVPGTGNLPLHF. The V and J genes are TRBV7-6 and TRBJ1-6; 9 bases map to TRBD1. This CDR3 is 16 amino acids long. Germline CDR1 SGHVS, CDR2 FNYEAQ.

This clonotype was seen only a few times. The rearrangement joins TRBV29-1 to TRBJ2-7; 12 positions match TRBD2. The DNA end is more similar to TRBJ2-1, so the J call may be wrong. This CDR3 region has 14 residues. Germline CDR1 SQVTM, CDR2 ANQGSEA. CDR3 nucleotide sequence: TGCAGCGTGGTGACTAGCGGGAGACTCAATGAGCAGTTCTTC. Protein product: CSVVTSGRLNEQFF.

The chain has TRBV5-8 and TRBJ1-5; 10 bases align to TRBD1. Trimming at V came to 0 bases and at J to 6 bases, leaving 6 bases not matched to a gene. Germline loops: CDR1 SGHTS, CDR2 YDEGEE. The CDR3 spans 16 residues. The CDR3 DNA is TGTGCCAGCAGCTTGGGGACAGGGGGGTACGTTCAGCCCCAGCATTTT. It specifies CASSLGTGGYVQPQHF.

CDR3 nucleotide sequence: TGTGCCAGCAGTGGAGTTGCGCAGGTGTGGGAGACCCAGTACTTC. This encodes CASSGVAQVWETQYF. The rearrangement joins TRBV6-1 to TRBJ2-5; D not resolved. This CDR3 has 15 amino acids. V lost 4 bases and J lost 5, with 17 bases in between. CDR1 and CDR2 from the germline V gene are MNHNS and SASEGT.

The V call is TRBV12-3 or TRBV12-4, the J call TRBJ2-2, with 9 bases aligning to TRBD1. This CDR3 comprises 14 residues. V shed 3 bases, J shed 10 bases, and the junction held 6 bases outside the gene matches. The CDR3 nucleotides read TGTGCCAGCAGTTTCGGGACAGGGTCTGTGGAGCTGTTTTTT. Residues: CASSFGTGSVELFF.

Ten or more counts support this clonotype. The chain uses TRBV10-3 and TRBJ1-2, with a possible D match to TRBD1 (5 bases). Deletions cut 4 bases from V and 0 bases from J, with 9 bases between. The CDR3 totals 14 residues. The germline gives CDR1 ENHRY, CDR2 SYGVKD. The CDR3 sequence is CAISGQPSNYGYTF. In DNA, the CDR3 is TGTGCCATCAGTGGACAGCCGTCTAACTATGGCTACACCTTC.

This chain links TRBV7-9 with TRBJ2-7, with D perhaps matching TRBD2 (5 bases). CDR1 and CDR2 (germline): SEHNR, FQNEAQ (reference sequence). The CDR3 has 14 amino acids. The germline V and J ends were trimmed by 11 bases and 2 bases, with 19 bases remaining between them. CDR3 region: CACSRPGSAYEQYF. DNA of the CDR3: TGTGCCTGTTCCCGACCGGGATCAGCCTACGAGCAGTACTTC.

This clonotype came up a few times. The rearrangement joins TRBV25-1 to TRBJ1-3; D unresolved. The CDR3 is made up of 14 amino acids. Germline CDR1 and CDR2: MGHDK and SYGVNS. V was pared by 1 base and J by 10 bases, with 14 bases between. CDR3 residues: CASSESVVRETIYF. Here the CDR3 DNA reads TGTGCCAGCAGTGAATCGGTGGTCCGGGAGACCATATATTTT.

The table lists this clonotype with a count of one. This chain connects TRBV19 to TRBJ2-7; the match to TRBD2 covers 8 bases. The J call may be faulty, since TRBJ2-1 better matches the DNA end. Germline lookup yields CDR1 LNHDA and CDR2 SQIVND (reference sequence). The CDR3 loop spans 14 amino acids. In nucleotides, the CDR3 is TGTGCCAGTAGTATGGGACTAGAGCTTGATGAGCAGTTCTTC. This translates into CASSMGLELDEQFF.

About this clonotype itself: One end of the junction is discordant with germline, which a read error may explain. The CDR3 coding sequence is TGTGCCAGCAGTTTATTCTCTAAGGGTTATAATTCACCCCTCCACTTT. This encodes CASSLFSKGYNSPLHF. This chain joins TRBV10-3 and TRBJ1-6; D gene uncertain. The CDR3 sequence is 16 residues long. The germline CDR1 and CDR2 sequences are ENHRY and SYGVKD.

This clonotype has ten or more counts. The chain joins TRBV12-3 or TRBV12-4 to TRBJ1-1; D gene uncertain. The length of the CDR3 is 14 residues. The germline V and J ends were trimmed by 2 bases and 1 base, with 8 bases remaining between them. The CDR3 sequence is CASSLIQRNTEAFF. DNA for the CDR3: TGTGCCAGCAGTTTAATCCAGCGGAACACTGAAGCTTTCTTT.

The V gene is TRBV9, the J gene TRBJ2-2; D unclear. Germline lookup yields CDR1 SGDLS and CDR2 YYNGEE. Trimming cost V 5 bases and J 0 bases, with 11 bases left between them. CDR3 size: 15 residues. The CDR3 spells CASSDTSANTGELFF. As DNA, the CDR3 is TGTGCCAGCAGTGACACCTCCGCGAACACCGGGGAGCTGTTTTTT.

The chain combines TRBV7-2 with TRBJ2-7; D uncertain. Germline V gene sequence: CDR1 SGHTA, CDR2 FQGNSA. The CDR3 has 15 residues. Between the trimmed V and J ends, which lost 6 bases and 3 bases, there was a span of 18 bases. CDR3 coding DNA: TGTGCCAGCAGTTTATCTGTTAGCACTGGCTACGAGCAGTACTTC. This translates into CASSLSVSTGYEQYF.

This chain connects TRBV25-1 to TRBJ2-5; 8 bases fit TRBD2. The junction had 19 bases not matched to a gene; V was cut back by 6 bases and J by 7 bases. The V gene's germline CDR1 is MGHDK and CDR2 SYGVNS. The CDR3 has 17 residues. CDR3 amino acids: CASSLRGLEGSGRTQYF. The CDR3 DNA sequence: TGTGCCAGCAGCTTGAGGGGACTAGAGGGTTCAGGGCGGACCCAGTACTTC.

This clonotype has just one count. A much more abundant neighbour one base away suggests this may be a read error. The V gene is TRBV2, the J gene TRBJ2-7, with D perhaps matching TRBD2 (7 bases). This CDR3 spans 16 amino acids. The V gene lost 4 bases and the J gene lost 4 bases, with 20 bases spanning the gap. CDR1 SNHLY and CDR2 FYNNEI come from the germline V gene. CDR3 sequence: CASSGRPGGRTYEQYF. The CDR3 DNA is TGTGCCAGCAGTGGTCGTCCGGGGGGCAGGACTTACGAGCAGTACTTC.

Details on this clonotype: A much larger clone sits a single nucleotide away, making a read error possible. This chain connects TRBV25-1 to TRBJ1-2; D may be TRBD1 (6 bases). CDR3 length: 13 amino acids. The germline CDR1 and CDR2 sequences are MGHDK and SYGVNS. V lost 8 bases to trimming and J lost 2 bases, with 12 bases between them. The CDR3 loop is CASPRQANYGYTF. The CDR3 DNA follows: TGTGCCAGCCCAAGACAGGCCAACTATGGCTACACCTTC.

This clonotype was picked up many times. The V gene is TRBV20-1, the J gene TRBJ2-5; no firm D call. The V end lost 3 bases, the J end lost 2 bases, and 7 bases lay between the germline ends. Germline assignment: CDR1 DFQATT and CDR2 SNEGSKA (reference sequence). The CDR3 runs 12 residues. The DNA for the CDR3 is TGCAGTGCTAGTAGACGGCAAGAGACCCAGTACTTC. This translates into CSASRRQETQYF.

The chain uses TRBV6-1 and TRBJ1-6; D remains unclear. This CDR3 spans 14 amino acids. Trimming took 0 bases from V and 9 from J, leaving 9 bases between them. Germline V gene sequence: CDR1 MNHNS, CDR2 SASEGT. The CDR3 DNA reads TGTGCCAGCAGTGAAGCGCTTCGGATTTCACCCCTCCACTTT. This codes for CASSEALRISPLHF.

The sample holds a few counts of this clonotype. V and J are TRBV25-1 and TRBJ2-6, with D unresolved. The V and J ends lost 8 bases and 2 bases respectively, with 16 bases between them. Germline CDR1 MGHDK, CDR2 SYGVNS. This CDR3 is 16 amino acids long. CDR3 bases: TGTGCCAGCTCACCACCGCGGCAGGCTGGGGCCAACGTCCTGACTTTC. Translated: CASSPPRQAGANVLTF.